These 10 T cell receptor beta chains came from one sample sequenced in a study of cytomegalovirus exposure and HLA in healthy donors. Sequencing used immunoSEQ multiplex PCR; TCRdb keeps in-frame clones, though not all of them. Among about 240,000 clones, 75% to 90% were seen once, and the ten largest hold 0.95% to 1.5%. Specimen: PBMCs. All receptors come from a woman younger than 45 in good health and CMV-seropositive.

The rearrangement uses TRBV18 and TRBJ1-1, with D uncertain. Germline assignment: CDR1 KGHSH and CDR2 LQKENI. The V end lost 8 bases, the J end lost 0 bases, and 10 bases lay between the germline ends. CDR3 length equals 13 residues. The CDR3 DNA reads as TGTGCCAGCCAATTAACACTGAACACTGAAGCTTTCTTT. Residues: CASQLTLNTEAFF.

The chain employs TRBV18 and TRBJ1-4; D uncertain. Trimming pared 4 bases from V and 5 bases from J, leaving 14 bases between. This CDR3 comprises 15 residues. The germline CDR1 and CDR2 sequences are KGHSH and LQKENI. CDR3 sequence (DNA): TGTGCCAGCTCACGTTTTGGGCAGAAGAATGAAAAACTGTTTTTT. Protein product: CASSRFGQKNEKLFF.

The chain uses TRBV2 and TRBJ1-2; TRBD1 is a possible D gene (5 bases). There are 13 residues in the CDR3. The ends were cut back, 0 bases at V and 6 bases at J, with 8 bases in the middle. CDR1 SNHLY and CDR2 FYNNEI come from the germline V gene. CDR3 sequence: CASSEADIDGYTF. CDR3 bases: TGTGCCAGCAGTGAAGCGGACATAGATGGCTACACCTTC.

This chain connects TRBV4-2 to TRBJ2-1, with a tentative D call TRBD2 (6 bases). The ends were cut back, 3 bases at V and 5 bases at J, with 14 bases in the middle. The length of the CDR3 is 15 residues. Looked up from germline, CDR1 is LGHNA and CDR2 is YNFKEQ. The CDR3 here is CASSHLAAGDNEQFF. DNA of the CDR3: TGTGCCAGCAGCCATTTAGCGGCAGGAGACAATGAGCAGTTCTTC.

The chain joins TRBV6-5 to TRBJ1-2; 8 bases map to TRBD1. CDR3 length equals 13 residues. The germline gives CDR1 MNHEY, CDR2 SVGAGI. The J segment lost 8 bases and the V segment lost 6 bases, leaving 8 bases of the junction unmatched. The CDR3 DNA reads as TGTGCCAGCAGCCAAGGGACAGGCGGGGGCTACACCTTC. Amino acids: CASSQGTGGGYTF.

The chain links TRBV12-5 to TRBJ1-4; TRBD1 might be the D (5 bases). The CDR3 extends over 20 amino acids. Trimming shortened V by 4 bases and J by 8 bases, and 32 bases separated the two germline ends. Germline loops: CDR1 LGHNT, CDR2 FRNRAP. The CDR3 sequence: CASGCPFGGPDMGSWEKLFF. The CDR3 DNA reads TGTGCTAGTGGTTGTCCGTTCGGGGGACCTGACATGGGGAGTTGGGAAAAACTGTTTTTT.

The chain recombines TRBV5-4 with TRBJ1-1; TRBD1 is a possible D gene (6 bases). This CDR3 is 13 amino acids long. Germline lookup yields CDR1 SGHNT and CDR2 YYREEE (reference sequence). V lost 2 bases, J lost 3 bases, and 8 bases lay in between. DNA of the CDR3: TGTGCCAGCAGCTTACAGGGTTACACTGAAGCTTTCTTT. Protein product: CASSLQGYTEAFF. The full variable domain, rest sourced from reference TRBV5-4 and TRBJ1-1, is ETGVTQSPTHLIKTRGQQVTLRCSSQSGHNTVSWYQQALGQGPQFIFQYYREEENGRGNFPPRFSGLQFPNYSSELNVNALELDDSALYLCASSLQGYTEAFFGQGTRLTVV.

This clone was detected only once. The gene calls are TRBV7-8 and TRBJ2-1, with 7 bases aligning to TRBD2. The CDR3 has 15 amino acids. V shed 2 bases and J 2 bases; nucleotides not matched to a gene: 3. Germline V gives CDR1 SGHVS, CDR2 FQNEAQ. The CDR3 loop reads CASSLSGTTYNEQFF. CDR3 DNA: TGTGCCAGCAGCTTATCCGGGACTACCTACAATGAGCAGTTCTTC.

CDR3 in amino acids: CAWSRQGNYYEQYF. The CDR3 bases are TGTGCCTGGAGTAGGCAGGGTAATTACTACGAGCAGTACTTC. The chain employs TRBV30 and TRBJ2-7; a weak D match, TRBD1 (5 bases). CDR1 and CDR2 (germline): GTSNPN, SVGIG (reference sequence). V lost 2 bases and J 3 bases, leaving 14 bases between the germline ends. This CDR3 contains 14 residues. Drawing the rest from reference TRBV30 and TRBJ2-7, the complete variable domain is SQTIHQWPATLVQPVGSPLSLECTVEGTSNPNLYWYRQAAGRGLQLLFYSVGIGQISSEVPQNLSASRPQDRQFILSSKKLLLSDSGFYLCAWSRQGNYYEQYFGPGTRLTVT.

Notes on this clone: The sample holds other DNA sequences that translate to the same CDR3. This chain joins TRBV7-6 and TRBJ2-5; D not certain. The germline V gene encodes CDR1 SGHVS and CDR2 FNYEAQ. The CDR3 is 11 residues long. Trimming cost V 4 bases and J 3 bases, with 3 bases left between them. The CDR3 coding sequence is TGTGCCAGCAGCTCGGAAGAGACCCAGTACTTC. Protein: CASSSEETQYF.